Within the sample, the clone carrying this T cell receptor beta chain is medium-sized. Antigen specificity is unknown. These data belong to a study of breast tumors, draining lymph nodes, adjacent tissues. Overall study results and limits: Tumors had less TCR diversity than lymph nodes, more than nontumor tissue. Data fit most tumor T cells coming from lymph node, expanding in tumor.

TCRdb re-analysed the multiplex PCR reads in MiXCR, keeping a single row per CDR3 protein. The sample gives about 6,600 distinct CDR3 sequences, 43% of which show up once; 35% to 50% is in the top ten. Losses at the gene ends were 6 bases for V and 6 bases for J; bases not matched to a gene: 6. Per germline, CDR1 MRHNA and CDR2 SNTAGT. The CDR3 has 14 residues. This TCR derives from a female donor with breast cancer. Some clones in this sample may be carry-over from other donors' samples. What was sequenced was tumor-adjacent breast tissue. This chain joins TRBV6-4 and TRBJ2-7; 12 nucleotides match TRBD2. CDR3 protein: CASRRLAGEGEQYF. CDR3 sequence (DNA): TGTGCCAGCAGACGACTAGCGGGAGAGGGCGAGCAGTACTTC.